The 10 T cell receptor beta chains below were found in one sample sequenced in a study of Tregs in tolerant kidney transplant recipients. Some clones are missing from TCRdb's copy, which holds only in-frame ones; the method was immunoSEQ multiplex PCR. Found here are 50,000 or so clones; the top ten clones hold about 0.83%. The sequenced sample was CD4+ T cells from blood, obtained before the transplant. All receptors derive from a human donor who received a combined kidney and bone marrow transplant.

In the case of this clone: The read ends 3 residues shy of where the CDR3 ends; the end is completed using the germline J gene. The chain carries TRBV5-1 and TRBJ2-4, with TRBD1 matching 7 bases. The CDR3 has 16 amino acids. Unmatched junction bases numbered 9, after V lost 2 bases and J lost 4 bases. Germline V lookup: CDR1 SGHRS, CDR2 YFSETQ. The CDR3 here is CASSFGTAGPKNIQYF. The CDR3 DNA, read in part, is TGCGCCAGCAGCTTTGGGACAGCTGGGCCGAAAAACATT.

As regards this clone: The read is 3 residues too short to cover the CDR3 end, so that end is filled in from the germline J gene. V usage is TRBV20-1 and J usage is TRBJ1-5, with a possible D match to TRBD1 (5 bases). Trimming pared 3 bases from V and 7 bases from J, leaving 16 bases between. This CDR3 is 14 amino acids long. Germline V gene data show CDR1 as DFQATT and CDR2 as SNEGSKA (reference sequence). CDR3 sequence reads: CSASPWGGEQPQHF. The covered CDR3 bases are TGCAGTGCTAGCCCATGGGGGGGGGAGCAGCCC.

The CDR3 bases that were read are TGTGCCAGCAGCTTCTCAACTGGGCACCATGAG. Translation gives CASSFSTGHHE. The entire CDR3 is CASSFSTGHHEQFF. The chain joins TRBV13 to TRBJ2-1; D is unresolved. The CDR3 end lies 3 residues beyond the end of the read and is filled in from the germline J gene. Trimming stripped 3 bases from V and 8 bases from J, with 14 bases between. This CDR3 has 14 amino acids. Looked up from germline, CDR1 is PRHDT and CDR2 is FYEKMQ (reference sequence).

About this clone itself: Read data end 3 residues before the CDR3 end; the end is taken from the germline J gene. The rearrangement joins TRBV19 to TRBJ1-1; no definite D call. Germline V gene sequence: CDR1 LNHDA, CDR2 SQIVND (reference sequence). The CDR3 sequence is 16 residues long. Trimming shortened V by 5 bases and J by 0 bases, and 16 bases separated the two germline ends. The part of the CDR3 DNA that was read is TGTGCCAGTAGTCGTTTGTTAAGAGGGTTGAACACTGAA. Translation gives CASSRLLRGLNTE. The CDR3, in full, reads CASSRLLRGLNTEAFF.

To note about this clone: The read falls 3 residues short of the CDR3 end, and the missing part is taken from the germline J gene. The V and J genes are TRBV7-2 and TRBJ2-3; D gene uncertain. Trimming stripped 4 bases from V and 0 bases from J, with 8 bases between. CDR3 size: 14 residues. In germline, CDR1 is SGHTA, CDR2 FQGNSA. The CDR3 bases that were read are TGTGCCAGCAGCTCTTACTCTAGCACAGATACG. Protein sequence: CASSSYSSTDT. The CDR3 reads in full as CASSSYSSTDTQYF.

In the case of this clone: The read is 3 residues too short to cover the CDR3 end, so that end is filled in from the germline J gene. The V gene is TRBV19, the J gene TRBJ1-5; D remains unclear. Trimming removed 4 bases from V and 4 bases from J, with 14 bases in between. In germline, CDR1 is LNHDA, CDR2 SQIVND (reference sequence). CDR3 length: 15 residues. The CDR3 sequence is CASSRSRTPNQPQHF. CDR3 DNA, as far as it was read: TGTGCCAGTAGTAGATCCCGAACACCTAATCAGCCC.

Regarding this clone: The CDR3 goes on 3 residues after the read ends, and that part is filled in from the germline J gene. V gene TRBV5-1 combines with J gene TRBJ2-4; D is unresolved. V shed 2 bases and J shed 0 bases, with 9 bases lying between them. Germline values: CDR1 SGHRS, CDR2 YFSETQ. The CDR3 has 15 amino acids. The covered CDR3 bases are TGCGCCAGCAGCTTAAACTTTCTAGCCAAAAACATT. This gives the protein CASSLNFLAKNI. The complete CDR3 reads CASSLNFLAKNIQYF.

For this clone: The read halts 3 residues ahead of the CDR3 end, with the missing end drawn from the germline J gene. The chain links TRBV2 to TRBJ1-2; 12 bases align to TRBD1. CDR3 length: 16 amino acids. With V trimmed by 6 bases and J by 4 bases, 9 bases remained unmatched. Germline lookup yields CDR1 SNHLY and CDR2 FYNNEI. The CDR3 DNA, read in part, is TGTGCCAGCAGAACCCTCCGGGACAGGGGGCTCTATGGC. Its protein is CASRTLRDRGLYG. The CDR3 in its entirety is CASRTLRDRGLYGYTF.

Worth noting for this clone: The read terminates 3 residues ahead of where the CDR3 ends, so the germline J gene completes it. V usage is TRBV29-1 and J usage is TRBJ2-2; D possibly corresponds to TRBD1 (6 bases). CDR1 is SQVTM and CDR2 is ANQGSEA in the germline V gene. There are 14 residues in the CDR3. V lost 4 bases and J lost 2, with 11 bases in between. The CDR3 sequence is CSVGSRGNTGELFF. Partial CDR3 DNA: TGCAGCGTTGGTTCCAGGGGTAACACCGGGGAG.

As concerns this clone: The sequence runs out 3 residues before the end of the CDR3; the remainder is reconstructed from the germline J gene. The rearrangement uses TRBV2 and TRBJ2-3; D gene uncertain. Germline CDR1 and CDR2: SNHLY and FYNNEI. CDR3 length: 11 residues. Trimming pared 4 bases from V and 4 bases from J, leaving 3 bases between. The CDR3: CASSVSDTQYF. The part of the CDR3 DNA that was read is TGTGCCAGCAGTGTCTCAGATACG.